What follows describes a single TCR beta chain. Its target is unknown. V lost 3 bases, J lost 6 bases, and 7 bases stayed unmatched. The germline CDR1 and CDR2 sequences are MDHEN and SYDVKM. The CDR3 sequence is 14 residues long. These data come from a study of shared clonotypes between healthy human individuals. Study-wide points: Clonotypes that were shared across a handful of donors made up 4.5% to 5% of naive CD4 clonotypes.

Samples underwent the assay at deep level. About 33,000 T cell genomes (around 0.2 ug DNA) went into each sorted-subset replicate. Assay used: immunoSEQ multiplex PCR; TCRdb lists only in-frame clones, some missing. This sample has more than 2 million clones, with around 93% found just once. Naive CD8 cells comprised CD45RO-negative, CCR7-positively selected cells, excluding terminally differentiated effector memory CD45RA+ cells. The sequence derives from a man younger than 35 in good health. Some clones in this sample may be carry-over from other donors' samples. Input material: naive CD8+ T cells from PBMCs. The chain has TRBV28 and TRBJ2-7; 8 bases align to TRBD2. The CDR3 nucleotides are TGTGCCAGCAGTTTCGGGAGGGCGGGGGTCGAGCAGTACTTC. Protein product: CASSFGRAGVEQYF.